What follows are 8 T cell receptor beta chains derived from one specimen sequenced in a study of blood T cells in healthy people across ages. Through a sample-barcoded 5' primer and a J-beta primer mix, a second PCR was run for roughly 6 to 11 cycles. TCRdb ran MiXCR on the 5' RACE reads and lists one entry per CDR3 protein. The sample comprises about 1.5 million distinct CDR3 sequences, 42% of which are singletons, and under 5% rests with the top ten. What was sequenced was blood. These receptors originate from a woman in her late teens or twenties in good health.

This clonotype was detected a few times. V is TRBV12-3 or TRBV12-4 and J is TRBJ1-4, with D hard to call. This CDR3 is 15 amino acids long. V shed 5 bases and J shed 0 bases, with 10 bases lying between them. CDR3 nucleotides: TGTGCCAGCAGTATCTCAAGCACAACTAATGAAAAACTGTTTTTT. As protein: CASSISSTTNEKLFF.

The sample holds a few counts of this clonotype. The chain is built from TRBV7-2 and TRBJ2-2, with 12 bases identical to TRBD2. Germline assignment: CDR1 SGHTA and CDR2 FQGNSA. J was trimmed by 7 bases and V by 7 bases; bases with no gene match: 19. The CDR3 consists of 19 residues. The CDR3 reads CASTIRGLAGSQAGGELFF. As DNA, the CDR3 is TGTGCCAGCACTATAAGAGGACTAGCGGGATCTCAGGCGGGCGGGGAGCTGTTTTTT.

This clonotype was counted only a few times. The V gene is TRBV6-5, the J gene TRBJ1-2, with D possibly TRBD1 on 5 matching bases. V was shortened by 6 bases and J by 3 bases, with 14 bases between the two germline ends. Germline-derived CDR1 and CDR2 are MNHEY and SVGAGI. The CDR3 sequence is 14 residues long. This CDR3 reads CASRSGAPYYGYTF. The CDR3 DNA sequence: TGTGCCAGCAGGTCCGGGGCACCATACTATGGCTACACCTTC.

J is TRBJ2-5 and V is TRBV7-2; D gene unclear. The CDR3 is made up of 15 amino acids. V was clipped by 1 base and J by 1 base, with 10 bases between them. Germline loops: CDR1 SGHTA, CDR2 FQGNSA. CDR3 loop: CASSLVAWAQETQYF. For the CDR3, the DNA is TGTGCCAGCAGCTTAGTGGCGTGGGCCCAAGAGACCCAGTACTTC.

CDR3 nucleotides: TGTGCCAGCAGCTTATTTGCAGGTTCGGTGAACACTGAAGCTTTCTTT. Its translation: CASSLFAGSVNTEAFF. The chain uses TRBV7-2 and TRBJ1-1; no clear D gene. Germline values: CDR1 SGHTA, CDR2 FQGNSA. Trimming shortened V by 2 bases and J by 0 bases, and 13 bases separated the two germline ends. The CDR3 extends over 16 amino acids.

The gene calls are TRBV4-3 and TRBJ2-1; TRBD1 matches 9 bases. Germline CDR1 LGHNA, CDR2 YSLEER. V lost 3 bases to trimming and J lost 5 bases; unmatched junction nucleotides: 5. There are 15 residues in the CDR3. The CDR3 coding sequence is TGCGCCAGCAGCCAGGGGGACAGGGTCGACAATGAGCAGTTCTTC. It specifies CASSQGDRVDNEQFF.

V gene TRBV11-2 combines with J gene TRBJ2-7; 8 bases match TRBD1. The closer fit of TRBJ2-4 to the DNA end suggests the J call may be wrong. This CDR3 spans 14 amino acids. Germline values: CDR1 SGHAT, CDR2 FQNNGV. CDR3 nucleotide sequence: TGTGCCAGCAGCTTCCGACAGGGGCTGGACATTCAGTACTTC. This gives the protein CASSFRQGLDIQYF.

In regard to this clonotype: A read error may produce the germline difference seen at one junction end. The V gene is TRBV4-3, the J gene TRBJ1-5; unclear D gene. Germline V gene sequence: CDR1 LGHNA, CDR2 YSLEER. The CDR3 has 14 amino acids. The CDR3 here is CASSQDGGNQPQHF. The CDR3 nucleotides read TGTGCCAGCAGCCAAGATGGCGGCAATCAGCCCCAGCATTTT.